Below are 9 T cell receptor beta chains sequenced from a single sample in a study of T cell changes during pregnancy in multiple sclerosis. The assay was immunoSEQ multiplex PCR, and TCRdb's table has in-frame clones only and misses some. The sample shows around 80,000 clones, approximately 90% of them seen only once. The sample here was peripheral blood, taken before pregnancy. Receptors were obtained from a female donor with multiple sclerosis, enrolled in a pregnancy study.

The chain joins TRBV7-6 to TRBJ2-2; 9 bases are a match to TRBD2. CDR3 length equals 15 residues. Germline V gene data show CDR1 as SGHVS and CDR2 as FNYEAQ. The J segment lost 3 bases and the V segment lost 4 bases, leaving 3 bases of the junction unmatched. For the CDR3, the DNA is TGTGCCAGCAGCTCAGCGGGAGGTGACACCGGGGAGCTGTTTTTT. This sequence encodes CASSSAGGDTGELFF.

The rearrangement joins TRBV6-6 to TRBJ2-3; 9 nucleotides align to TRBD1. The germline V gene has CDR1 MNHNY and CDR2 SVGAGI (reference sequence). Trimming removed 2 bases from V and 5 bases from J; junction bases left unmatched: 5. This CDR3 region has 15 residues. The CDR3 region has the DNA TGTGCCAGCAGTTACGGGACAGGGAGAATAGATACGCAGTATTTT. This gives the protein CASSYGTGRIDTQYF.

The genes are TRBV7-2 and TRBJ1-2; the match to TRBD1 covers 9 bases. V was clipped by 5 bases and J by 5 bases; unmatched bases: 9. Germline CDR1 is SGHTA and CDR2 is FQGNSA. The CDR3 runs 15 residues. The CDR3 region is CASSNHPGQGYGYTF. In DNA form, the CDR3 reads TGTGCCAGCAGCAACCATCCGGGACAGGGTTATGGCTACACCTTC.

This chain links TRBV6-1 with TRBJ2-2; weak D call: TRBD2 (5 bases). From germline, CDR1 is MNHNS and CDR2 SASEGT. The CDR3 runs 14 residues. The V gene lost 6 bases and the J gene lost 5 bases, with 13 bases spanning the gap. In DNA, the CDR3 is TGTGCCAGCAGGGAGGTTTGGGCTACCGGGGAGCTGTTTTTT. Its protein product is CASREVWATGELFF.

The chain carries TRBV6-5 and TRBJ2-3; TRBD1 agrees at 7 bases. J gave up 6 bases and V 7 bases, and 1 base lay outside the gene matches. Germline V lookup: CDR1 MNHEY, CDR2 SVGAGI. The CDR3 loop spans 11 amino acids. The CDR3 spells CASKQGDTQYF. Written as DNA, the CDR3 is TGTGCCAGCAAACAGGGGGATACGCAGTATTTT.

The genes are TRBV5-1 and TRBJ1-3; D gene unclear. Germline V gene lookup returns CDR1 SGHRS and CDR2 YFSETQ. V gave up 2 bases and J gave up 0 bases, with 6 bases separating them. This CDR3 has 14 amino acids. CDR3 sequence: CASSLTHSGNTIYF. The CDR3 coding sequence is TGCGCCAGCAGCTTAACACACTCTGGAAACACCATATATTTT.

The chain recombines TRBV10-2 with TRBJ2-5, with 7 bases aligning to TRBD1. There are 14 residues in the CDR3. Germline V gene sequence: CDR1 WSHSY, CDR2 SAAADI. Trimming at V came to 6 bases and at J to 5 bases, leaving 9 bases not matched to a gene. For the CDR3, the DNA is TGCGCCAGCAGCCGGACAGGACATGGGGAGACCCAGTACTTC. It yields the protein CASSRTGHGETQYF.

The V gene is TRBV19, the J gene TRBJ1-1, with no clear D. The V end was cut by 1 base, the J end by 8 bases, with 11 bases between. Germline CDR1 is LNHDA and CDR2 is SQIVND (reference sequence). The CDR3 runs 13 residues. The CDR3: CASSIAEGREAFF. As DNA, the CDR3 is TGTGCCAGTAGTATAGCTGAGGGCCGGGAAGCTTTCTTT.

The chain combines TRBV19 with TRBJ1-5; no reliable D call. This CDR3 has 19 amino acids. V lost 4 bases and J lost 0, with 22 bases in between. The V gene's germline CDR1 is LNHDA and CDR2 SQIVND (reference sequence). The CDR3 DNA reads TGTGCCAGTAGTAGTGACAACCCCTCCGTTTTTTATAGCAATCAGCCCCAGCATTTT. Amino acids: CASSSDNPSVFYSNQPQHF.